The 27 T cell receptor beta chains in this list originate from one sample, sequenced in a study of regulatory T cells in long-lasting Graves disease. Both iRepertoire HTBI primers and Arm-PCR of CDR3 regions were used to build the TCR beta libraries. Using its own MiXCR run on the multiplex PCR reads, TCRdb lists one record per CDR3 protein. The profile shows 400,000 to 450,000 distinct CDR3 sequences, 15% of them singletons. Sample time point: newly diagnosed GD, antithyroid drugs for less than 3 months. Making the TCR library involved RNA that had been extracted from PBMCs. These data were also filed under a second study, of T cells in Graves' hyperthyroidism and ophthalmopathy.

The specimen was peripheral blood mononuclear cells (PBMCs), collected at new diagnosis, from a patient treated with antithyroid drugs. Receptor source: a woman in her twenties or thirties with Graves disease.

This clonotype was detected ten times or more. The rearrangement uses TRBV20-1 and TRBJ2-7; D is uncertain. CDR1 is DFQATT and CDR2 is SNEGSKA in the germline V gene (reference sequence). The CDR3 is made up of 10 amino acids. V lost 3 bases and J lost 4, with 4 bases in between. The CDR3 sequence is CSARQYEQYF. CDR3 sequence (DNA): TGCAGTGCTAGGCAGTACGAGCAGTACTTC.

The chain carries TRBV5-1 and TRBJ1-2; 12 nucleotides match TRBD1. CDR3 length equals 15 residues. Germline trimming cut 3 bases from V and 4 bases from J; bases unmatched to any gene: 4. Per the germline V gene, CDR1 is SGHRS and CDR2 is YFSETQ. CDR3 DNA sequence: TGCGCCAGCAGCTGGCCGGGACAGGGGGCCTATGGCTACACCTTC. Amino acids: CASSWPGQGAYGYTF.

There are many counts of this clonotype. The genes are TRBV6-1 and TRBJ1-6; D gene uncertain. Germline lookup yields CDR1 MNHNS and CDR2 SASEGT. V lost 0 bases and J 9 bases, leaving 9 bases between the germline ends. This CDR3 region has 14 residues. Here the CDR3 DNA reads TGTGCCAGCAGTGAAGCTAGGGCCGCTTCACCCCTCCACTTT. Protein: CASSEARAASPLHF.

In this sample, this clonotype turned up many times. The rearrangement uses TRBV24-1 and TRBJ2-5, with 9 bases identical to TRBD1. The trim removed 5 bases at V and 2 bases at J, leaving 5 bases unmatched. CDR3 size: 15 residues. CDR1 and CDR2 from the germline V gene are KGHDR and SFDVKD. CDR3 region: CATSGPGTGQETQYF. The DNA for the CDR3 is TGTGCCACCAGTGGGCCCGGGACAGGGCAAGAGACCCAGTACTTC.

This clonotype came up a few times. Here the CDR3 reads CASGLRVAGLGELFF. The CDR3 nucleotides read TGTGCCAGCGGGCTGAGGGTAGCGGGGCTGGGGGAGCTGTTTTTT. V and J are TRBV2 and TRBJ2-2; 8 positions agree with TRBD2. V lost 8 bases to trimming and J lost 8 bases; unmatched junction nucleotides: 13. The length of the CDR3 is 15 residues. Germline V gene sequence: CDR1 SNHLY, CDR2 FYNNEI.

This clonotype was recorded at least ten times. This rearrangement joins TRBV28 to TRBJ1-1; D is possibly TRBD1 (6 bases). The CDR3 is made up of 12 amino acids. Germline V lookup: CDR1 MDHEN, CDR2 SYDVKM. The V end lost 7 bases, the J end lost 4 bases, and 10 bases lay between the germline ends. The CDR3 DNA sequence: TGTGCCAGCACCCCAGGGGCCACTGAAGCTTTCTTT. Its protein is CASTPGATEAFF.

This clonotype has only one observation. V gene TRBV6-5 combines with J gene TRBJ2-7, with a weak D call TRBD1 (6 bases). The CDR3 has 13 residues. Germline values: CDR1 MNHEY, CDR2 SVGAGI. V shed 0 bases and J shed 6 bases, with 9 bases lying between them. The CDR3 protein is CASSYSQGGEQYF. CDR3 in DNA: TGTGCCAGCAGTTACTCACAGGGCGGCGAGCAGTACTTC.

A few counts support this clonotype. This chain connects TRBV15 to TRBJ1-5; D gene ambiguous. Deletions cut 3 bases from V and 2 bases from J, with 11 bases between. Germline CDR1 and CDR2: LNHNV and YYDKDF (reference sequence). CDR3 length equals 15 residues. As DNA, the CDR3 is TGTGCCACCAGCAGGGAAGACACCGGCAATCAGCCCCAGCATTTT. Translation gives CATSREDTGNQPQHF.

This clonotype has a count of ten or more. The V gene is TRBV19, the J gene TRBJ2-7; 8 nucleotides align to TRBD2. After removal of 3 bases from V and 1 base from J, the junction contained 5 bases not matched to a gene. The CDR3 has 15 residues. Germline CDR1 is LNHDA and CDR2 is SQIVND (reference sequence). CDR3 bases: TGTGCCAGTAGTATCGCGGCGGGAGGATCCTACGAGCAGTACTTC. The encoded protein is CASSIAAGGSYEQYF.

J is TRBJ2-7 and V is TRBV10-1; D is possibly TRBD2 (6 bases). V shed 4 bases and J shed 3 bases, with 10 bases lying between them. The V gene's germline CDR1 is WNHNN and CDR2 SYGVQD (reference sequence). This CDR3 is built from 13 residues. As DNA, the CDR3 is TGCGCCAGCAGTGGGGGGGAGGTCTACGAGCAGTACTTC. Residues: CASSGGEVYEQYF.

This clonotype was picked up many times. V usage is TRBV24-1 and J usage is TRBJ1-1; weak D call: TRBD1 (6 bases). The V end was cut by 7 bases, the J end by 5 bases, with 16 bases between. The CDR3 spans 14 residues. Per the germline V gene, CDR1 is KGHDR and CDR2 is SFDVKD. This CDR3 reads CATSKGGAETEAFF. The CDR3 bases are TGTGCCACCAGCAAGGGGGGCGCCGAGACTGAAGCTTTCTTT.

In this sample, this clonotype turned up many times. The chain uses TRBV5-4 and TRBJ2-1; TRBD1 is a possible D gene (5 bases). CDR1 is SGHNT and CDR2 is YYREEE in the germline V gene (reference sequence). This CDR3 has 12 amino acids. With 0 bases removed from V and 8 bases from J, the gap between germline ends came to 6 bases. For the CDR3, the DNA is TGTGCCAGCAGCTTGGTACAGGATGAGCAGTTCTTC. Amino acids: CASSLVQDEQFF.

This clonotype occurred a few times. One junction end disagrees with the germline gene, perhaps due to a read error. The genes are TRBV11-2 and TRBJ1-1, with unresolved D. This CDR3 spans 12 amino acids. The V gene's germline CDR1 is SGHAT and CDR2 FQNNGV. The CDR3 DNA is TGTGCCAGCGGCTTAAAGAACACTGAAGCTTTCTTT. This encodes CASGLKNTEAFF. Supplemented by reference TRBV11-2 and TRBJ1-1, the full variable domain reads EAGVAQSPRYKIIEKRQSVAFWCNPISGHATLYWYQQILGQGPKLLIQFQNNGVVDDSQLPKDRFSAERLKGVDSTLKIQPAKLEDSAVYLCASGLKNTEAFFGQGTRLTVV.

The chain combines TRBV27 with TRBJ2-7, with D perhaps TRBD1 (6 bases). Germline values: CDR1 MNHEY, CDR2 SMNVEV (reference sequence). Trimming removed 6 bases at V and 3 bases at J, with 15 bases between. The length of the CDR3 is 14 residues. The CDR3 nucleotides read TGTGCCAGCAGCCTAGACGAGGGGGTCTACGAGCAGTACTTC. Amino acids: CASSLDEGVYEQYF.

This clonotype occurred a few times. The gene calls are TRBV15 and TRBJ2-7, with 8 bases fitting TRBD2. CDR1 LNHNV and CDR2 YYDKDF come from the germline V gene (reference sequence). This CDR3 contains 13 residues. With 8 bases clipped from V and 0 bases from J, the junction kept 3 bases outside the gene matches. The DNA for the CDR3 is TGTGCCACCGAAAGCGGGAGCTCCTACGAGCAGTACTTC. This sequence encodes CATESGSSYEQYF.

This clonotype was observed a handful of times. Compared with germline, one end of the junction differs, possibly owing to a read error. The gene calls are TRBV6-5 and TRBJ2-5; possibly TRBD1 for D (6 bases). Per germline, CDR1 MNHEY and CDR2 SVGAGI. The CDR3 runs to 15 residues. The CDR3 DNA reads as TGTGCCAGTAGTTACTCGGGACATAAAGAAGAGACCCAGTACTTC. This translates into CASSYSGHKEETQYF.

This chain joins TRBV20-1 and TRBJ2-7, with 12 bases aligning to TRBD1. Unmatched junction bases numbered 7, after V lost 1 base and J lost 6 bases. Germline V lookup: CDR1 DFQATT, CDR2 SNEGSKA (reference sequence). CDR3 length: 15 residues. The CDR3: CSARAVGTGGFEQYF. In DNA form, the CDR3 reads TGCAGTGCTAGAGCGGTCGGGACAGGGGGCTTCGAGCAGTACTTC.

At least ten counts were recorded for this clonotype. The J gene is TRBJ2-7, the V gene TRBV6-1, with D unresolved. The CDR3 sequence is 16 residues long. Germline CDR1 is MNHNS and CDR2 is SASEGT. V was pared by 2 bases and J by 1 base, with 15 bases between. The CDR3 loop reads CASSEWVEANSYEQYF. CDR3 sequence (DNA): TGTGCCAGCAGTGAATGGGTAGAAGCAAATTCCTACGAGCAGTACTTC.

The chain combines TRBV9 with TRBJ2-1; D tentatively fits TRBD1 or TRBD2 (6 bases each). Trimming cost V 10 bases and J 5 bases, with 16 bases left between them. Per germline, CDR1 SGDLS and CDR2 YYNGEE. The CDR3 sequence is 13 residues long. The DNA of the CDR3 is TGTGCCTCCGGGGGCCTGCTGAACAATGAGCAGTTCTTC. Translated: CASGGLLNNEQFF.

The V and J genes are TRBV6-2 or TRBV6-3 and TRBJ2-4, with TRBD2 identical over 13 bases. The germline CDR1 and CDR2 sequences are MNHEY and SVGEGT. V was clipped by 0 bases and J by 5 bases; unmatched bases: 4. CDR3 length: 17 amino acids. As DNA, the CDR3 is TGTGCCAGCAGTTACTCGAGGACTAGCGGGAGCGAAAACATTCAGTACTTC. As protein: CASSYSRTSGSENIQYF.

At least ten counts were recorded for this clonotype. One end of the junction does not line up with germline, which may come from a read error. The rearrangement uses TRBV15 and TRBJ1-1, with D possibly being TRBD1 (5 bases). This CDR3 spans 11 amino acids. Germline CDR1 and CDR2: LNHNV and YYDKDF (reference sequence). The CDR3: CATSRDTEAFF. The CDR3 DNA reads TGTGCCACCAGCAGGGACACCGAAGCTTTCTTT.

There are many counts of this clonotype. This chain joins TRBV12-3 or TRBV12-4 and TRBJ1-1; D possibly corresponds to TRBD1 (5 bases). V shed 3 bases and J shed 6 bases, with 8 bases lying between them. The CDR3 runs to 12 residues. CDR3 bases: TGTGCCAGCAGTTTTCAGGGCGCTGAAGCTTTCTTT. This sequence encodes CASSFQGAEAFF.

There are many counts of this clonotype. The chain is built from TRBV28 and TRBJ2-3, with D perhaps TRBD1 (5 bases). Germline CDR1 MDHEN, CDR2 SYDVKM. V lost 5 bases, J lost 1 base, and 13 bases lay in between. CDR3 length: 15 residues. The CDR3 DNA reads TGTGCCAGCAGTGCCCCAGGACACCGCACAGATACGCAGTATTTT. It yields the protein CASSAPGHRTDTQYF.

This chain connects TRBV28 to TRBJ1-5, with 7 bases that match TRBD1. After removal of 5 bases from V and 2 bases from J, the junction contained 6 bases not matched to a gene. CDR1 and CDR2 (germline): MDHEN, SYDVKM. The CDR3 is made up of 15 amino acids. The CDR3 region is CASSTGAEGNQPQHF. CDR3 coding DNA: TGTGCCAGCAGTACAGGGGCAGAGGGCAATCAGCCCCAGCATTTT.

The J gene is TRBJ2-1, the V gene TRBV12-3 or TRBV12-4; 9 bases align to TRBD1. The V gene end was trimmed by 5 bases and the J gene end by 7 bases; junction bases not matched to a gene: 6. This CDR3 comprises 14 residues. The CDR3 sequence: CASSGTGSGNEQFF. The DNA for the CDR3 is TGTGCCAGCAGTGGGACAGGGAGCGGGAATGAGCAGTTCTTC.

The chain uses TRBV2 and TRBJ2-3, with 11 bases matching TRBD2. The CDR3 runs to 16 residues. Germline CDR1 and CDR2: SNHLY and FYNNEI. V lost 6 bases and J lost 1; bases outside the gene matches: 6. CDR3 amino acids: CASRLGLADRTDTQYF. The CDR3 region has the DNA TGTGCCAGCAGGCTGGGACTAGCGGATCGCACAGATACGCAGTATTTT. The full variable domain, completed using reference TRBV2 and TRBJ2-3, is EPEVTQTPSHQVTQMGQEVILRCVPISNHLYFYWYRQILGQKVEFLVSFYNNEISEKSEIFDDQFSVERPDGSNFTLKIRSTKLEDSAMYFCASRLGLADRTDTQYFGPGTRLTVL.

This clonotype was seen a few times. The CDR3 loop reads CASSSQQGYEQYF. The DNA of the CDR3 is TGTGCCAGCAGTTCGCAACAGGGGTACGAGCAGTACTTC. The V and J genes are TRBV6-5 and TRBJ2-7, with 7 bases lining up with TRBD1. Unmatched junction bases numbered 4, after V lost 4 bases and J lost 4 bases. The CDR3 sequence is 13 residues long. From germline, CDR1 is MNHEY and CDR2 SVGAGI.